This TCR beta chain was found in a study of T cell responses to AZD1222 COVID-19 vaccine. Study results and caveats: Across spike, vaccine-associated CD4 TCRs were found, dominant at 160-218 and 743-854. Seropositivity was recorded at baseline in only a handful of AZD1222 recipients. Clonal diversity was possibly underestimated, and the donors were mostly white British, with more females.

With regard to this clone: Its antigen is unidentified.

V lost 0 bases and J 5 bases, leaving 13 bases between the germline ends. This CDR3 has 15 residues. Germline V gene data show CDR1 as WNHNN and CDR2 as SYGVQD (reference sequence). TCRdb's table, derived via immunoSEQ multiplex PCR, lists solely in-frame clones and lacks some. Altogether around 160,000 clones are present, 90% to 95% being singletons, with the ten largest covering 5.1%. The gene calls are TRBV10-1 and TRBJ2-5, with no clear D. The sequence derives from an adult who received the AZD1222 COVID-19 vaccine. The material sequenced was peripheral blood, taken 28 days after the second AZD1222 dose. The CDR3 protein is CASSESSAMEETQYF. CDR3 nucleotide sequence: TGCGCCAGCAGTGAGTCATCGGCCATGGAGGAGACCCAGTACTTC.